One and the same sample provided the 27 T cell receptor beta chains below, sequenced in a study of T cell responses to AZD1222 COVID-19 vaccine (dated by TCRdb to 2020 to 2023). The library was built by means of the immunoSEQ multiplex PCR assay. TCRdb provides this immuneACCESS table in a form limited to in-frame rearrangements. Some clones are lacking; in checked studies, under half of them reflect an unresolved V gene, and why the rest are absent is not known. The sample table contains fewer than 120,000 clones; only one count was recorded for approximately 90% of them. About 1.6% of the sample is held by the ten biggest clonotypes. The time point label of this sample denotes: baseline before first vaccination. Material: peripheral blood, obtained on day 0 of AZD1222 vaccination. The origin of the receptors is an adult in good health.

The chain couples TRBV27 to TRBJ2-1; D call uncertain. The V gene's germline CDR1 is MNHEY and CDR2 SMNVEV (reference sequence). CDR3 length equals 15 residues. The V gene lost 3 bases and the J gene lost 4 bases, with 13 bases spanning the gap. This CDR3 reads CASSLVASLYNEQFF. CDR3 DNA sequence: TGTGCCAGCAGTTTGGTTGCTTCCTTATACAATGAGCAGTTCTTC.

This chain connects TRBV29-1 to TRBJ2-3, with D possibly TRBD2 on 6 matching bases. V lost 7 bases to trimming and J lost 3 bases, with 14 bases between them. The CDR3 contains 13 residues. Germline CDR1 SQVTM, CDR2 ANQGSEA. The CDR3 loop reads CSAPGVRTDTQYF. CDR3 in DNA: TGCAGCGCCCCGGGGGTGAGGACAGATACGCAGTATTTT.

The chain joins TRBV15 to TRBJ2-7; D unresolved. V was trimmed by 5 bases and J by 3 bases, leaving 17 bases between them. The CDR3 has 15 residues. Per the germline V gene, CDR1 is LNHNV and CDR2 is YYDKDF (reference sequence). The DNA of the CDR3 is TGTGCCACCAGCCCCAAGGAAGGAAACAGCTACGAGCAGTACTTC. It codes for CATSPKEGNSYEQYF.

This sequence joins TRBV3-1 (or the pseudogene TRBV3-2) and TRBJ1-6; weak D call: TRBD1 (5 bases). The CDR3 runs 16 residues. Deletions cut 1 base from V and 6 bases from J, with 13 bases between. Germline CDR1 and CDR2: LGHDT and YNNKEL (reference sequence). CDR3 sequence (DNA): TGTGCCAGCAGCCAAGTAATTGGGGACCCTAATTCACCCCTCCACTTT. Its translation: CASSQVIGDPNSPLHF.

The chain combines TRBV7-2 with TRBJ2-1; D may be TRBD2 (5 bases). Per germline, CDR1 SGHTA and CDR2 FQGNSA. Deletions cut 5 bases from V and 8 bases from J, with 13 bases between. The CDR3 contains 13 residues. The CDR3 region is CASSLLTGDEQFF. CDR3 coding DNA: TGTGCCAGCAGCCTATTAACCGGGGATGAGCAGTTCTTC.

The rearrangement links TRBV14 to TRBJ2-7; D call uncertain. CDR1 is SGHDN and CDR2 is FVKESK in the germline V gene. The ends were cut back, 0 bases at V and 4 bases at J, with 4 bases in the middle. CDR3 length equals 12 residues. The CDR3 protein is CASSQDGYEQYF. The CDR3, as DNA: TGTGCCAGCAGCCAAGATGGTTACGAGCAGTACTTC. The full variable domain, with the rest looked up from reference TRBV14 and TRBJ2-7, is EAGVTQFPSHSVIEKGQTVTLRCDPISGHDNLYWYRRVMGKEIKFLLHFVKESKQDESGMPNNRFLAERTGGTYSTLKVQPAELEDSGVYFCASSQDGYEQYFGPGTRLTVT.

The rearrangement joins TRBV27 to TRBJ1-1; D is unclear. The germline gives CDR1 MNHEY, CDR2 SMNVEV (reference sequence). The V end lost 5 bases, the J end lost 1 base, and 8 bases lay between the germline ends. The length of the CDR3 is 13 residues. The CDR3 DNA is TGTGCCAGCAGTGTGTCTAAGAACACTGAAGCTTTCTTT. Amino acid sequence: CASSVSKNTEAFF.

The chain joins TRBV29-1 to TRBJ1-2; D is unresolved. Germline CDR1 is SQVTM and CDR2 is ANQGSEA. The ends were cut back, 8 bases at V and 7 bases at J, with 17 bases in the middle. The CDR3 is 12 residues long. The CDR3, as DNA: TGCAGCATCGGCAGGCCCTTTGCTGGCTACACCTTC. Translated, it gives CSIGRPFAGYTF. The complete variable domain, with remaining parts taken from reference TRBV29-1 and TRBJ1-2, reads SAVISQKPSRDICQRGTSLTIQCQVDSQVTMMFWYRQQPGQSLTLIATANQGSEATYESGFVIDKFPISRPNLTFSTLTVSNMSPEDSSIYLCSIGRPFAGYTFGSGTRLTVV.

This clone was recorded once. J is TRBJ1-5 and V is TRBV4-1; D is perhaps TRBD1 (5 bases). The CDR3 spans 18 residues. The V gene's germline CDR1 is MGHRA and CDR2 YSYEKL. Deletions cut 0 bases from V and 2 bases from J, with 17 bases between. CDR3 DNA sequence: TGCGCCAGCAGCCAAGACGGGATTCTTCAAGGGGGCAATCAGCCCCAGCATTTT. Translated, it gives CASSQDGILQGGNQPQHF.

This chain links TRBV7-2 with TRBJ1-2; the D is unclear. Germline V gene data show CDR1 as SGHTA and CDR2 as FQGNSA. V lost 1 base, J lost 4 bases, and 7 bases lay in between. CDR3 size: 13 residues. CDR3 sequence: CASSLGGAYGYTF. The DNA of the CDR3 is TGTGCCAGCAGCTTAGGCGGCGCCTATGGCTACACCTTC.

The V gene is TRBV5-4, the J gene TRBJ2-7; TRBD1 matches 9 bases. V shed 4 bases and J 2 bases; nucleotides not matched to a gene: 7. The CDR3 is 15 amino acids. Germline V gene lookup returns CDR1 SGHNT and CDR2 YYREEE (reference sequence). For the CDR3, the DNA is TGTGCCAGCAGCCCCCGGGGACAGGGTGCCTACGAGCAGTACTTC. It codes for CASSPRGQGAYEQYF.

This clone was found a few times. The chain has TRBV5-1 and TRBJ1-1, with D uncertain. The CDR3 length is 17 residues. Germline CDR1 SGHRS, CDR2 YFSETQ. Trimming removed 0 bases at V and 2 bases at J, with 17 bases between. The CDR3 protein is CASSLDHSRVGNTEAFF. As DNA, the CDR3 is TGCGCCAGCAGCTTGGACCACTCCCGGGTGGGAAACACTGAAGCTTTCTTT.

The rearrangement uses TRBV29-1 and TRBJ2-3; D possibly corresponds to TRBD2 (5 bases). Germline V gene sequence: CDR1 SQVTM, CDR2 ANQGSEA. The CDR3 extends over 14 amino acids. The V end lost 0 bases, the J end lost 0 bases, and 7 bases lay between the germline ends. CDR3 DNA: TGCAGCGTTGAAGAGCGGGTTAGCACAGATACGCAGTATTTT. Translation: CSVEERVSTDTQYF.

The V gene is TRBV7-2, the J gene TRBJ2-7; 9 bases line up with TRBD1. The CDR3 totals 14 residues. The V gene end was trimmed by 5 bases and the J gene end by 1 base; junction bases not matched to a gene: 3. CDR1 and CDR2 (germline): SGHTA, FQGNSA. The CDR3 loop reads CASSPTGGSYEQYF. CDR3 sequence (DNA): TGTGCCAGCAGCCCGACAGGGGGTTCCTACGAGCAGTACTTC.

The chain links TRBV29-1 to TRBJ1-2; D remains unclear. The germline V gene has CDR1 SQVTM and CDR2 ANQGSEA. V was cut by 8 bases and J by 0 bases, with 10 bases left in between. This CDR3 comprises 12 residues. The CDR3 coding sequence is TGCAGCTCGTACGGAGCTAACTATGGCTACACCTTC. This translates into CSSYGANYGYTF.

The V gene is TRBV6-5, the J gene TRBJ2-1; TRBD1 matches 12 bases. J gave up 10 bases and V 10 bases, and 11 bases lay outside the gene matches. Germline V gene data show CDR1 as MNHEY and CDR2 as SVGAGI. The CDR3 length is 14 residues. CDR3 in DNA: TGTGCCACCGCGGGGACAGGGGGCGAGAAGGAGCAGTTCTTC. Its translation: CATAGTGGEKEQFF.

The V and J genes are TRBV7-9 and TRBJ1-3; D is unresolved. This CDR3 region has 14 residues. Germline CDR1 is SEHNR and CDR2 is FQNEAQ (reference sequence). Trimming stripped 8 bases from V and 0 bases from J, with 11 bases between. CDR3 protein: CASSEMGSGNTIYF. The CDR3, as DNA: TGTGCCAGCTCCGAGATGGGCTCTGGAAACACCATATATTTT.

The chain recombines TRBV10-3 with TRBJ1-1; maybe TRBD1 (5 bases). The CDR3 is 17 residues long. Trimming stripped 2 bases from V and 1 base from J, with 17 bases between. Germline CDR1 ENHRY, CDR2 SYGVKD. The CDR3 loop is CAISEARGEGKNTEAFF. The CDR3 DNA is TGTGCCATCAGTGAGGCAAGAGGAGAGGGGAAGAACACTGAAGCTTTCTTT.

The CDR3 sequence: CSVEGPQISTDTQYF. The CDR3 nucleotides are TGCAGCGTTGAGGGACCACAAATTAGCACAGATACGCAGTATTTT. The V and J genes are TRBV29-1 and TRBJ2-3, with D perhaps TRBD1 or TRBD2 (5 bases each). The CDR3 consists of 15 residues. CDR1 and CDR2 (germline): SQVTM, ANQGSEA. Trimming pared 3 bases from V and 0 bases from J, leaving 13 bases between.

The CDR3 protein is CASSSRTENMNTEAFF. CDR3 coding DNA: TGTGCCAGCAGCTCCAGGACAGAGAACATGAACACTGAAGCTTTCTTT. The chain combines TRBV7-9 with TRBJ1-1, with D possibly being TRBD1 (6 bases). V lost 4 bases, J lost 0 bases, and 15 bases lay in between. The germline CDR1 and CDR2 sequences are SEHNR and FQNEAQ (reference sequence). This CDR3 has 16 residues.

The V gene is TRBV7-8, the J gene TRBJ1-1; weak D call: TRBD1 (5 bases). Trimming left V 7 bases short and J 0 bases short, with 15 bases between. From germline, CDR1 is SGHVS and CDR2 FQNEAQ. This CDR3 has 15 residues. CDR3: CASKAPQGMNTEAFF. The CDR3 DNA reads TGTGCCAGCAAGGCCCCCCAGGGTATGAACACTGAAGCTTTCTTT.

The chain's CDR3 is CSVAKDPNGNGYTF. CDR3 bases: TGCAGCGTTGCAAAGGACCCCAATGGAAATGGCTACACCTTC. The chain links TRBV29-1 to TRBJ1-2; no definite D call. The CDR3 has 14 residues. V was shortened by 4 bases and J by 6 bases, with 18 bases between the two germline ends. Germline-derived CDR1 and CDR2 are SQVTM and ANQGSEA. The whole variable domain, filled in from reference TRBV29-1 and TRBJ1-2, reads SAVISQKPSRDICQRGTSLTIQCQVDSQVTMMFWYRQQPGQSLTLIATANQGSEATYESGFVIDKFPISRPNLTFSTLTVSNMSPEDSSIYLCSVAKDPNGNGYTFGSGTRLTVV.

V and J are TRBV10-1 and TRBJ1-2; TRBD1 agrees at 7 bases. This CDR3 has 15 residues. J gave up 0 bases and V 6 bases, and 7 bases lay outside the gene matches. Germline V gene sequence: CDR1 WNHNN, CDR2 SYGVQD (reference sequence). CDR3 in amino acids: CASRRGQLANYGYTF. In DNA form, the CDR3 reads TGCGCCAGCAGAAGGGGACAGCTAGCTAACTATGGCTACACCTTC.

CDR3 sequence reads: CASSLAKGYTEAFF. The DNA for the CDR3 is TGTGCCAGCAGCTTAGCCAAGGGTTACACTGAAGCTTTCTTT. The V and J genes are TRBV7-9 and TRBJ1-1; D remains unclear. Germline CDR1 and CDR2: SEHNR and FQNEAQ (reference sequence). This CDR3 spans 14 amino acids. Trimming left V 0 bases short and J 3 bases short, with 8 bases between.

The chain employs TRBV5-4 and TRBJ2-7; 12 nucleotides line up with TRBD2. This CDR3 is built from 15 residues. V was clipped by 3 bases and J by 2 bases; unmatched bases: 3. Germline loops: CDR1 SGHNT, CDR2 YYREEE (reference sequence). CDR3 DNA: TGTGCCAGCAGCTATGGACTAGCGGGGACCTACGAGCAGTACTTC. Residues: CASSYGLAGTYEQYF.

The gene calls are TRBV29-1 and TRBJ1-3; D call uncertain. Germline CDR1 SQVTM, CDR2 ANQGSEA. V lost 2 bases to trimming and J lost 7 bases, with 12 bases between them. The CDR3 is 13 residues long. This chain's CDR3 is CSVESGVGNTIYF. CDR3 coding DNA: TGCAGCGTTGAAAGTGGTGTCGGGAACACCATATATTTT.

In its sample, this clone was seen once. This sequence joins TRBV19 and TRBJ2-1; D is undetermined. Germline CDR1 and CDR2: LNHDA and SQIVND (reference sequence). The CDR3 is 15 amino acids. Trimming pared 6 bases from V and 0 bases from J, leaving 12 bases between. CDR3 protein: CASSPQDASYNEQFF. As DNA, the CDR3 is TGTGCCAGTAGCCCCCAGGACGCCTCCTACAATGAGCAGTTCTTC. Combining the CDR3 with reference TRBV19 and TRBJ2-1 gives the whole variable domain DGGITQSPKYLFRKEGQNVTLSCEQNLNHDAMYWYRQDPGQGLRLIYYSQIVNDFQKGDIAEGYSVSREKKESFPLTVTSAQKNPTAFYLCASSPQDASYNEQFFGPGTRLTVL.